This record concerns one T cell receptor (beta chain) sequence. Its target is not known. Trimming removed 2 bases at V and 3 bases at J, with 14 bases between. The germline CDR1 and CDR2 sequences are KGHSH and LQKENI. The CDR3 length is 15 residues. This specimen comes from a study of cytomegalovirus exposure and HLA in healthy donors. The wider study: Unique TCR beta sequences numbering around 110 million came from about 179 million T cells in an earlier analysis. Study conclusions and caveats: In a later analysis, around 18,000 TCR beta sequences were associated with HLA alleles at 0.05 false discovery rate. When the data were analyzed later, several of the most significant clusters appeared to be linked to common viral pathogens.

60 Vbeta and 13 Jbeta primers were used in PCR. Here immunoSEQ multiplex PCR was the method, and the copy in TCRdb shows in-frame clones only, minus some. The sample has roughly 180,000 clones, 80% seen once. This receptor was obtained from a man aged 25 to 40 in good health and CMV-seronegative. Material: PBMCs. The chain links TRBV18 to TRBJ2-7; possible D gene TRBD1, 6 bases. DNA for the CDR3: TGTGCCAGCTCACCAGGGGACATCCCTAGCTACGAGCAGTACTTC. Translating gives CASSPGDIPSYEQYF.